This entry describes one TCR beta chain. The gene names given are mouse names. The read gets to within 1 residue of the CDR3 end, and the germline J gene fills in the rest. This table comes from immunoSEQ multiplex PCR, and its TCRdb copy is limited to in-frame clones, with some not included. The table shows 6,500 to 8,000 clones, with approximately 52% occurring only once. After removal of 0 bases from V and 1 base from J, the junction contained 2 bases not matched to a gene. Germline lookup yields CDR1 LGHNA and CDR2 YSYQKL. This CDR3 is built from 16 residues. These data belong to a study of tissue T cells after allogeneic stem cell transplantation. The time point is: mouse harvest day 7 after allogeneic transplant. Tail vein injection delivered 10^7 T-cell-depleted bone marrow cells and 10^6 splenic CD5+ T cells.

This receptor was identified in a female BALB/c mouse given C57BL/6 T cells with graft-versus-host disease after an allogeneic hematopoietic cell transplant. The chain recombines TRBV2 with TRBJ2-1, with 8 bases fitting TRBD2. The sample was gut tissue. Incomplete CDR3 DNA: TGTGCCAGCAGCCAAGAAGGGGGGGGCAACTATGCTGAGCAGTTC. Translating gives CASSQEGGGNYAEQF. From start to end, the CDR3 is CASSQEGGGNYAEQFF.